A selection of T cell receptor beta chains follows, all from one sample in a study of cytomegalovirus exposure and HLA in healthy donors. This table comes from immunoSEQ multiplex PCR, and its TCRdb copy is limited to in-frame clones, with some not included. Altogether around 71,000 clones are present, about 64% being singletons, with the ten largest covering 5.7%. Sequencing input: PBMCs. All receptors derive from a man in his thirties or forties in good health and CMV-seropositive. The CDR3 runs from the conserved cysteine through the conserved F or W. The D gene is left open where the match is weak. Only part of the rows carry a size: once, few, many, or a class if the clone is expanded.

V gene: TRBV5-1
J gene: TRBJ2-6
D gene: TRBD1
clone size: .
CDR3 DNA: TGCGCCAGCAGCTCGACGACAGGGGCGAGCTCTGGGGCCAACGTCCTGACTTTC
CDR3 protein: CASSSTTGASSGANVLTF

V gene: TRBV6-1
J gene: TRBJ1-3
D gene: .
clone size: .
CDR3 DNA: TGTGCCAGCACTATCGTTTGGGGGGCTGGAAACACCATATATTTT
CDR3 protein: CASTIVWGAGNTIYF

V gene: TRBV5-4
J gene: TRBJ2-3
D gene: TRBD2
clone size: .
CDR3 DNA: TGTGCCAGCAGCCAAGGACTAGCCAGCACAGATACGCAGTATTTT
CDR3 protein: CASSQGLASTDTQYF

V gene: TRBV28
J gene: TRBJ2-7
D gene: TRBD2
clone size: .
CDR3 DNA: TGTGCCAGCAGTGTGACTAGCGGGGGCCCTACGAGGGGGGACTTC
CDR3 protein: CASSVTSGGPTRGDF

V gene: TRBV5-5
J gene: TRBJ2-3
D gene: .
clone size: .
CDR3 DNA: TGTGCCAGCAGCTCCCCTCTGGGGGCGGGGGAAACAGATACGCAGTATTTT
CDR3 protein: CASSSPLGAGETDTQYF

V gene: TRBV2
J gene: TRBJ2-2
D gene: .
clone size: .
CDR3 DNA: TGTGCCAGCAGTGACCAAGGGGGGGTCGGGGAGCTGTTTTTT
CDR3 protein: CASSDQGGVGELFF

V gene: TRBV18
J gene: TRBJ2-7
D gene: .
clone size: .
CDR3 DNA: TGTGCCAGCTCACCACCGGGTTGGGGGCCTACCTACGAGCAGTACTTC
CDR3 protein: CASSPPGWGPTYEQYF

V gene: TRBV7-9
J gene: TRBJ2-7
D gene: TRBD1
clone size: .
CDR3 DNA: TGTGCCAGCAGCCCGACGACAGGGCTCTACGAGCAGTACTTC
CDR3 protein: CASSPTTGLYEQYF

V gene: TRBV19
J gene: TRBJ1-5
D gene: TRBD1
clone size: once
CDR3 DNA: TGTGCCAGTAGTATCGGGACAGGGGGCTTCGGTAATCAGCCCCAGCATTTT
CDR3 protein: CASSIGTGGFGNQPQHF

V gene: TRBV11-3
J gene: TRBJ1-2
D gene: .
clone size: .
CDR3 DNA: TGTGCCAGCAGCCAAAGAGGCCCATCTAACTATGGCTACACCTTC
CDR3 protein: CASSQRGPSNYGYTF

V gene: TRBV4-1
J gene: TRBJ2-1
D gene: TRBD2
clone size: .
CDR3 DNA: TGCGCCAGCAGCCAAGGCCAGCGGGGGGGTTTCTATGAGCAGTTCTTC
CDR3 protein: CASSQGQRGGFYEQFF

V gene: TRBV13
J gene: TRBJ1-1
D gene: .
clone size: .
CDR3 DNA: TGTGCCAGCCTCAGGGGTGGGCGGACTGAAGCTTTCTTT
CDR3 protein: CASLRGGRTEAFF

V gene: TRBV19
J gene: TRBJ1-5
D gene: .
clone size: .
CDR3 DNA: TGTGCCAGTAGTTCTGGGGCATACTACAGCCATCAGCCCCAGCATTTT
CDR3 protein: CASSSGAYYSHQPQHF

V gene: TRBV5-1
J gene: TRBJ2-1
D gene: .
clone size: .
CDR3 DNA: TGCGCCAGCAGCTGGCCCCCCGACAGGGAGGTGAATGAGCAGTTCTTC
CDR3 protein: CASSWPPDREVNEQFF

V gene: TRBV5-6
J gene: TRBJ1-3
D gene: .
clone size: .
CDR3 DNA: TGTGCCAGCAGCTCGCTGAGGTACTTCTCTGGAAACACCATATATTTT
CDR3 protein: CASSSLRYFSGNTIYF

V gene: TRBV5-1
J gene: TRBJ1-2
D gene: TRBD1
clone size: once
CDR3 DNA: TGCGCCAGCAGCCCTGGGGACAGGGGACATGGCTACACCTTC
CDR3 protein: CASSPGDRGHGYTF

V gene: TRBV6-1
J gene: TRBJ1-2
D gene: TRBD1
clone size: .
CDR3 DNA: TGTGCCAGCAGTATACAGGGGTGGTCTGGCTACACCTTC
CDR3 protein: CASSIQGWSGYTF

V gene: TRBV4-1
J gene: TRBJ2-2
D gene: TRBD1
clone size: .
CDR3 DNA: TGCGCCAGCAGCCAACCAGGGGGTGCCGGGGAGCTGTTTTTT
CDR3 protein: CASSQPGGAGELFF

V gene: TRBV9
J gene: TRBJ1-5
D gene: TRBD1
clone size: once
CDR3 DNA: TGTGCCAGCAGCGCGAGGACAGGAGGCCAGCCCCAGCATTTT
CDR3 protein: CASSARTGGQPQHF

V gene: TRBV5-1
J gene: TRBJ2-7
D gene: .
clone size: .
CDR3 DNA: TGCGCCAGCAGCTACCGGGACGAGCAGTACTTC
CDR3 protein: CASSYRDEQYF

V gene: TRBV4-1
J gene: TRBJ2-7
D gene: TRBD2
clone size: .
CDR3 DNA: TGCGCCAGCAGCCAAGTTCTAGCGGAATCCTACGAGCAGTACTTC
CDR3 protein: CASSQVLAESYEQYF

V gene: TRBV10-3
J gene: TRBJ2-5
D gene: TRBD2
clone size: few
CDR3 DNA: TGTGCCATCAGAGGGACTAGGGAGACCCAGTACTTC
CDR3 protein: CAIRGTRETQYF

V gene: TRBV5-1
J gene: TRBJ1-1
D gene: .
clone size: .
CDR3 DNA: TGCGCCAGCAGCTCCACCGGGACTGTGAACACTGAAGCTTTCTTT
CDR3 protein: CASSSTGTVNTEAFF

V gene: TRBV25-1
J gene: TRBJ2-5
D gene: TRBD2
clone size: .
CDR3 DNA: TGTGCCAGCAGTGAAGGGGTACTAGCGGGGGGTCTAGAGACCCAGTACTTC
CDR3 protein: CASSEGVLAGGLETQYF

V gene: TRBV4-1
J gene: TRBJ2-1
D gene: TRBD1
clone size: .
CDR3 DNA: TGCGCCAGCAGCAAGGGACAGCTCACCTACAATGAGCAGTTCTTC
CDR3 protein: CASSKGQLTYNEQFF

V gene: TRBV4-2
J gene: TRBJ1-1
D gene: .
clone size: few
CDR3 DNA: TGTGCCAGCAGCCAAGCAGGGGAGGGAGCTTTCTTT
CDR3 protein: CASSQAGEGAFF

V gene: TRBV7-8
J gene: TRBJ2-7
D gene: .
clone size: few
CDR3 DNA: TGTGCCAGCAGCTTAGCGTACTACGAGCAGTACTTC
CDR3 protein: CASSLAYYEQYF

V gene: TRBV5-6
J gene: TRBJ2-7
D gene: .
clone size: .
CDR3 DNA: TGTGCCAGCAGCTTGGAATCTGTTCACGAGCAGTACTTC
CDR3 protein: CASSLESVHEQYF

V gene: TRBV30
J gene: TRBJ2-1
D gene: TRBD2
clone size: .
CDR3 DNA: TGTGCCTGGGGGGCCGGGCGGGGGTCGGCTGAGCAGTTCTTC
CDR3 protein: CAWGAGRGSAEQFF

V gene: TRBV6-5
J gene: TRBJ1-1
D gene: .
clone size: .
CDR3 DNA: TGTGCCAGCACAGGGATAGGGACTGAAGCTTTCTTT
CDR3 protein: CASTGIGTEAFF

V gene: TRBV2
J gene: TRBJ1-3
D gene: .
clone size: .
CDR3 DNA: TGTGCCAGCAGGGTCGCGGCTGGAAACACCATATATTTT
CDR3 protein: CASRVAAGNTIYF

V gene: TRBV4-3
J gene: TRBJ1-4
D gene: TRBD1
clone size: .
CDR3 DNA: TGCGCCAGCAGCCAAGAACCAGGGGGAGGTGAAAAACTGTTTTTT
CDR3 protein: CASSQEPGGGEKLFF

V gene: TRBV27
J gene: TRBJ2-2
D gene: .
clone size: .
CDR3 DNA: TGTGCCAGCAGCACCGGACTAAGGAGCGGGGAGCTGTTTTTT
CDR3 protein: CASSTGLRSGELFF

V gene: TRBV13
J gene: TRBJ2-2
D gene: .
clone size: .
CDR3 DNA: TGTGCCAGCAGCCCCTATGCCGGGGAGCTGTTTTTT
CDR3 protein: CASSPYAGELFF

V gene: TRBV7-9
J gene: TRBJ2-1
D gene: TRBD2
clone size: .
CDR3 DNA: TGTGCCAGCAGCTCCCCTCTCCCCGGGACTACTTCTTACAATGAGCAGTTCTTC
CDR3 protein: CASSSPLPGTTSYNEQFF

V gene: TRBV11-2
J gene: TRBJ1-4
D gene: .
clone size: .
CDR3 DNA: TGTGCCAGCAGCTTATCCCCGGTCGGTGAGCGTGAAAAACTGTTTTTT
CDR3 protein: CASSLSPVGEREKLFF

V gene: TRBV9
J gene: TRBJ2-1
D gene: TRBD2
clone size: .
CDR3 DNA: TGTGCCAGCAGCGTACTCTCGGGGCTAGCGGGAGGCTCCTACAATGAGCAGTTCTTC
CDR3 protein: CASSVLSGLAGGSYNEQFF

V gene: TRBV30
J gene: TRBJ1-5
D gene: .
clone size: .
CDR3 DNA: TGTGCCTGGAGTGTACTTAGTAGCAATCAGCCCCAGCATTTT
CDR3 protein: CAWSVLSSNQPQHF

V gene: TRBV7-2
J gene: TRBJ2-5
D gene: TRBD1
clone size: .
CDR3 DNA: TGTGCCAGCAGCACCCGGACAGGAAGCCAAGAGACCCAGTACTTC
CDR3 protein: CASSTRTGSQETQYF

V gene: TRBV18
J gene: TRBJ2-7
D gene: .
clone size: few
CDR3 DNA: TGTGCCAGCTCACCACCTAGCGGCAGGGATGGGGAGCAGTACTTC
CDR3 protein: CASSPPSGRDGEQYF

V gene: TRBV6-9
J gene: TRBJ1-4
D gene: TRBD1
clone size: .
CDR3 DNA: TGTGCCAGCAGTTACTTAAGGCAGGGGGAAGAAAAACTGTTTTTT
CDR3 protein: CASSYLRQGEEKLFF

V gene: TRBV5-6
J gene: TRBJ1-2
D gene: .
clone size: .
CDR3 DNA: TGTGCCAGCAGCTCCGTTCTAGCTAACTATGGCTACACCTTC
CDR3 protein: CASSSVLANYGYTF

V gene: TRBV5-4
J gene: TRBJ2-2
D gene: .
clone size: .
CDR3 DNA: TGTGCCAGCAGCTTGGCCAGGACGAACACCGGGGAGCTGTTTTTT
CDR3 protein: CASSLARTNTGELFF

V gene: TRBV5-6
J gene: TRBJ2-5
D gene: TRBD2
clone size: .
CDR3 DNA: TGTGCCAGCAGCTTGGGCTTAGCGGGAGTTCGGGAGACCCAGTACTTC
CDR3 protein: CASSLGLAGVRETQYF

V gene: TRBV7-9
J gene: TRBJ2-7
D gene: .
clone size: few
CDR3 DNA: TGTGCCAGCAGCTCAGTAGCATACGGAGGGGAGCGGTACGAGCAGTACTTC
CDR3 protein: CASSSVAYGGERYEQYF

V gene: TRBV18
J gene: TRBJ2-7
D gene: .
clone size: .
CDR3 DNA: TGTGCCAGCTCACCGGACAGAAACTCCTACGAGCAGTACTTC
CDR3 protein: CASSPDRNSYEQYF

V gene: TRBV19
J gene: TRBJ1-2
D gene: TRBD1
clone size: .
CDR3 DNA: TGTGCCAGTAGTGCCGGGACAGCCCAGGGCCCGAACTATGGCTACACCTTC
CDR3 protein: CASSAGTAQGPNYGYTF

V gene: TRBV27
J gene: TRBJ2-3
D gene: .
clone size: once
CDR3 DNA: TGTGCCAGCAGTTCGAAATCCCCGAGGGCAGATACGCAGTATTTT
CDR3 protein: CASSSKSPRADTQYF

V gene: TRBV5-1
J gene: TRBJ1-1
D gene: TRBD1
clone size: .
CDR3 DNA: TGCGCCAGCAGCTCTTCAGGGGGTCTTACTGAAGCTTTCTTT
CDR3 protein: CASSSSGGLTEAFF

V gene: TRBV19
J gene: TRBJ2-1
D gene: TRBD2
clone size: few
CDR3 DNA: TGTGCCAGTACCCGGGGGACTAGACCCTACAATGAGCAGTTCTTC
CDR3 protein: CASTRGTRPYNEQFF

V gene: TRBV9
J gene: TRBJ2-1
D gene: TRBD1
clone size: .
CDR3 DNA: TGTGCCAGCAGCGAAGGACAGGGGGGGGTAGGGCAGTTCTTC
CDR3 protein: CASSEGQGGVGQFF

V gene: TRBV10-3
J gene: TRBJ2-5
D gene: .
clone size: .
CDR3 DNA: TGTGCCATCAGTGAGAGAAGCGGGACACAAGAGACCCAGTACTTC
CDR3 protein: CAISERSGTQETQYF

V gene: TRBV5-1
J gene: TRBJ2-5
D gene: .
clone size: .
CDR3 DNA: TGCGCCAGCAGCTTGGACTCCCAAGAGACCCAGTACTTC
CDR3 protein: CASSLDSQETQYF

V gene: TRBV19
J gene: TRBJ2-3
D gene: .
clone size: .
CDR3 DNA: TGTGCCAGTACCCCTTTCGCGCGTGAGACAGATACGCAGTATTTT
CDR3 protein: CASTPFARETDTQYF

V gene: TRBV27
J gene: TRBJ1-6
D gene: .
clone size: .
CDR3 DNA: TGTGCCAGCAGTCGAACAGGGTTCCCGAGCTCCTATAATTCACCCCTCCACTTT
CDR3 protein: CASSRTGFPSSYNSPLHF

V gene: TRBV4-1
J gene: TRBJ2-7
D gene: TRBD2
clone size: .
CDR3 DNA: TGCGCCAGCAGCCAAGGGGAGGGCGGGGCCCGCTACGAGCAGTACTTC
CDR3 protein: CASSQGEGGARYEQYF

V gene: TRBV19
J gene: TRBJ1-5
D gene: .
clone size: .
CDR3 DNA: TGTGCCAGTAGTGAACAGTCAAATCAGCCCCAGCATTTT
CDR3 protein: CASSEQSNQPQHF